In its sample, the clone carrying this T cell receptor beta chain was seen once. This sample was taken from a study of blood T cell repertoires in COVID-19. Here immunoSEQ multiplex PCR was the method, and the copy in TCRdb shows in-frame clones only, minus some. Found here are some 200,000 clones, around 90% of them singletons; the top ten hold approximately 7.2%. Material: PBMCs or T cells enriched from blood (not recorded which). This clonotype was obtained from a man younger than 45 in a cohort exposed to, infected with or recovered from COVID-19 (not recorded which).

This chain's CDR3 is CASSPSVLGQPQHF. DNA of the CDR3: TGTGCCAGCAGCCCCAGCGTGCTGGGTCAGCCCCAGCATTTT. The chain is built from TRBV6-5 and TRBJ1-5; D uncertain. The germline CDR1 and CDR2 sequences are MNHEY and SVGAGI. The CDR3 is 14 residues long. V lost 6 bases and J lost 6, with 15 bases in between.